Listed below are T cell receptor beta chains from one sample, sequenced in a study of T cells in Graves' hyperthyroidism and ophthalmopathy. Via MiXCR, TCRdb re-called the multiplex PCR reads, giving one row per CDR3 protein. This table has about 350,000 distinct CDR3 sequences, around 18% appearing once. The sample taken for sequencing was blood. These receptors all stem from a middle-aged woman with Graves' ophthalmopathy. The CDR3 runs from the conserved cysteine through the conserved F or W. The order of the fields is J gene, V gene, clone size, D gene, CDR3 protein, CDR3 DNA. The D gene is left open where the match is weak. Rows give clone size only sometimes, using once, few, many, or a class for an expanded clone.

>TRBJ2-2|TRBV25-1|many|NA
CASSADSSDTGELFF
TGTGCCAGCAGTGCAGACAGTTCCGACACCGGGGAGCTGTTTTTT
>TRBJ2-7|TRBV18|many|NA
CASSPSGLGALGEQYF
TGTGCCAGCTCACCGTCGGGACTGGGGGCTCTTGGGGAGCAGTACTTC
>TRBJ2-7|TRBV6-2/TRBV6-3|many|NA
CASRSPTGGAYEQYF
TGTGCCAGCAGGTCGCCGACAGGAGGGGCCTACGAGCAGTACTTC
>TRBJ2-5|TRBV7-2|many|NA
CASSLDGNRAETQYF
TGTGCCAGCAGCTTAGATGGTAACAGGGCAGAGACCCAGTACTTC
>TRBJ2-7|TRBV11-2|many|TRBD2
CASSPGLAPTYEQYF
TGTGCCAGCAGCCCTGGACTAGCTCCGACGTACGAGCAGTACTTC
>TRBJ1-5|TRBV5-1|many|TRBD1
CASSWTGGADQPQHF
TGCGCCAGCAGCTGGACAGGGGGCGCGGACCAGCCCCAGCATTTT
>TRBJ2-5|TRBV6-1|NA|NA
CASSSSAAWTQYF
TGTGCCAGCAGTAGCTCAGCGGCCTGGACCCAGTACTTC
>TRBJ1-2|TRBV19|many|NA
CASRALNYGYTF
TGTGCCAGCCGTGCCCTTAACTATGGCTACACCTTC
>TRBJ1-1|TRBV6-1|many|NA
CASGRGAGTEAFF
TGTGCCAGCGGGCGAGGGGCCGGCACTGAAGCTTTCTTT
>TRBJ2-7|TRBV30|many|NA
CAWGRGGGYEQYF
TGTGCCTGGGGGCGTGGGGGCGGCTACGAGCAGTACTTC
>TRBJ1-2|TRBV4-2|many|NA
CASSQDIETAGGYTF
TGTGCCAGCAGCCAAGATATAGAGACTGCGGGCGGCTACACCTTC
>TRBJ2-5|TRBV4-1|many|NA
CASSQDDTQQETQYF
TGCGCCAGCAGCCAAGACGACACGCAACAAGAGACCCAGTACTTC
>TRBJ2-2|TRBV7-2|many|NA
CASSYPGGELFF
TGTGCCAGCAGCTATCCGGGGGGGGAGCTGTTTTTT
>TRBJ1-1|TRBV29-1|many|NA
CSGRDYGTEAFF
TGCAGCGGCCGGGATTATGGCACTGAAGCTTTCTTT
>TRBJ2-7|TRBV20-1|many|NA
CSAPPQGGVIDEQYF
TGCAGTGCCCCGCCGCAAGGGGGGGTAATCGACGAGCAGTACTTC
>TRBJ2-7|TRBV4-1|few|TRBD2
CASSHPGLVYEQYF
TGCGCCAGCAGCCACCCGGGACTAGTCTACGAGCAGTACTTC
>TRBJ1-5|TRBV19|many|NA
CASSSVGSNQPQHF
TGTGCCAGCAGCAGCGTGGGTAGCAATCAGCCCCAGCATTTT
>TRBJ1-1|TRBV28|many|NA
CASSFPGTGREAFF
TGTGCCAGCAGTTTTCCCGGGACGGGACGAGAAGCTTTCTTT
>TRBJ2-2|TRBV9|NA|TRBD2
CARLSSGQVGSGELFF
TGTGCCAGGTTGTCTAGCGGTCAAGTTGGGTCCGGGGAGCTGTTTTTT
>TRBJ2-3|TRBV5-4|many|NA
CASSLASSTDTQYF
TGTGCCAGCAGCTTGGCGAGTAGCACAGATACGCAGTATTTT
>TRBJ2-7|TRBV30|many|TRBD2
CAWSRAASGSYEQYF
TGTGCCTGGAGTCGCGCGGCTAGCGGGTCCTACGAGCAGTACTTC
>TRBJ1-5|TRBV12-3/TRBV12-4|many|NA
CASRSQGSQHF
TGTGCCAGCAGGTCACAGGGATCCCAGCATTTT
>TRBJ2-7|TRBV12-3/TRBV12-4|many|NA
CASTTSGFSYEQYF
TGTGCCAGCACCACGTCGGGGTTCTCCTACGAGCAGTACTTC
>TRBJ1-2|TRBV11-2|many|TRBD1
CASSSRQGFGYTF
TGTGCCAGCAGCTCCCGACAGGGTTTCGGCTACACCTTC
>TRBJ1-6|TRBV20-1|many|TRBD1
CSVGGGEESPLHF
TGCAGTGTAGGGGGCGGGGAAGAATCACCCCTCCACTTT
>TRBJ1-1|TRBV5-1|many|NA
CASSSTSGNTEAFF
TGCGCCAGCAGCTCGACTTCCGGGAACACTGAAGCTTTCTTT
>TRBJ2-7|TRBV12-3/TRBV12-4|many|NA
CASRRGGSAYEQYF
TGTGCCAGCAGACGAGGAGGGAGCGCCTACGAGCAGTACTTC
>TRBJ2-7|TRBV6-1|once|TRBD1
CASSDPGQGPYEQYF
TGTGCCAGCAGTGACCCGGGACAGGGTCCCTACGAGCAGTACTTC
>TRBJ2-7|TRBV6-2/TRBV6-3|many|NA
CASSYSIEGSPSYEQYF
TGTGCCAGCAGTTACTCGATAGAAGGGAGCCCCTCCTACGAGCAGTACTTC
>TRBJ2-7|TRBV6-1|few|TRBD2
CASKQQAGGPLREQYF
TGTGCCAGCAAACAACAAGCGGGAGGGCCGTTAAGGGAGCAGTACTTC
>TRBJ1-5|TRBV6-5|NA|TRBD1
CASSFGQGRGQPQHF
TGTGCCAGCAGTTTCGGACAGGGAAGGGGTCAGCCCCAGCATTTT
>TRBJ2-2|TRBV6-5|many|NA
CASSYAPENTGELFF
TGTGCCAGCAGTTACGCGCCAGAAAACACCGGGGAGCTGTTTTTT
>TRBJ1-6|TRBV24-1|NA|NA
CATQNRGGDNSPLHF
TGTGCCACCCAGAATAGGGGAGGAGATAATTCACCCCTCCACTTT
>TRBJ1-2|TRBV12-3/TRBV12-4|many|NA
CASSSAANYGYTF
TGTGCCAGCAGTTCGGCAGCTAACTATGGCTACACCTTC
>TRBJ1-2|TRBV13|many|TRBD1
CASSPRTGENYGYTF
TGTGCCAGCAGCCCCAGGACAGGGGAAAACTATGGCTACACCTTC
>TRBJ1-3|TRBV5-5|many|TRBD1
CASSLAGDRGNTIYF
TGTGCCAGCAGCTTGGCCGGGGACAGGGGAAACACCATATATTTT
>TRBJ2-5|TRBV11-2|NA|NA
CASSPGQIQETQYF
TGTGCCAGCAGTCCTGGGCAGATCCAAGAGACCCAGTACTTC
>TRBJ2-1|TRBV6-1|many|NA
CASSSSTSSYNEQFF
TGTGCCAGCAGCTCCAGCACAAGCTCCTACAATGAGCAGTTCTTC
>TRBJ1-5|TRBV2|NA|NA
CASRGEYNQPQHF
TGTGCCAGCAGGGGCGAATACAATCAGCCCCAGCATTTT